This T cell receptor (beta chain) is from a study of blood T cell repertoires in COVID-19. Overall study: Sample material is recorded as cDNA or gDNA derived from T cells, B-cell-depleted T cells, or PBMCs.

Source study methods: Amplification of reference gene primers was used by the study to estimate nucleated cell counts. The table came from immunoSEQ multiplex PCR; TCRdb's copy has only in-frame clones and leaves some out. That table gives V, J and clone size, and the DNA gave D and trimming. Of roughly 250,000 clones in the sample, 90% to 95% were seen once. Between the trimmed V and J ends, which lost 6 bases and 1 base, there was a span of 10 bases. The germline CDR1 and CDR2 sequences are KGHSH and LQKENI. This CDR3 is 13 amino acids long. Ages ranged from about 18 to 89 years, with residence in about two dozen US areas. Cohort 3 donors were reported recovered after two negative PCRs, clearance, or symptom resolution.

The receptor was derived from a woman aged 18-29 years who had recovered from COVID-19. Sequencing was carried out using PBMCs or T cells enriched from blood (not recorded which). This chain links TRBV18 with TRBJ2-7; D remains unclear. CDR3: CASSSDTSYEQYF. The DNA for the CDR3 is TGTGCCAGCTCTTCCGACACTTCCTACGAGCAGTACTTC.